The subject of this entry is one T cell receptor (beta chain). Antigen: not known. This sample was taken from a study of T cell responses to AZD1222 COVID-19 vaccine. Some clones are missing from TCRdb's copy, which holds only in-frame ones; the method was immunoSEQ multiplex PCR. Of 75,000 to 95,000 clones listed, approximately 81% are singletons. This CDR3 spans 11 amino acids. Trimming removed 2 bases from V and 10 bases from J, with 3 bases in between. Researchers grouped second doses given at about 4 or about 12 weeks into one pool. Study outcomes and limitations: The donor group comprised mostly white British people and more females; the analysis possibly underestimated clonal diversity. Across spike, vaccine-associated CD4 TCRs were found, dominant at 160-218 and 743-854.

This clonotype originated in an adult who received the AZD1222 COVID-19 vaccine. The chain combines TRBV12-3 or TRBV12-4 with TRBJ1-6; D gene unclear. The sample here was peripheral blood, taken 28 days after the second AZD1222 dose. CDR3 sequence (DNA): TGTGCCAGCAGTTTATTCTCACCCCTCCACTTT. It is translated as CASSLFSPLHF.